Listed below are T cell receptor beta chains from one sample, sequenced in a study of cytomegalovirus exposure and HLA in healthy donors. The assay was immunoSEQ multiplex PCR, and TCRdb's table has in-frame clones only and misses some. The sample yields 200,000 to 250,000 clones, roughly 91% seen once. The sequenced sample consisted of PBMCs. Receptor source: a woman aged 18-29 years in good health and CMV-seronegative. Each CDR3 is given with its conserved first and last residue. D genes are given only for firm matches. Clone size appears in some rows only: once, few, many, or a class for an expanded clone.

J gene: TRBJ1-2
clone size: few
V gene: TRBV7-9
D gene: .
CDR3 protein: CASSHDGVYGYTF
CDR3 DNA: TGTGCCAGCAGCCACGACGGGGTCTATGGCTACACCTTC

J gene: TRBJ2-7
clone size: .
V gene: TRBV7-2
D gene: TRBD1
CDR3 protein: CASSLAQGQGLYEQYF
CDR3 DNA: TGTGCCAGCAGCTTAGCGCAAGGACAGGGTTTGTACGAGCAGTACTTC

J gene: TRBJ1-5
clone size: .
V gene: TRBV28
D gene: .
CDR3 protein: CASTFYSNQPQHF
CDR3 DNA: TGTGCCAGCACGTTTTATAGCAATCAGCCCCAGCATTTT

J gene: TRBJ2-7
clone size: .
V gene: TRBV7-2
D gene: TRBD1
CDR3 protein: CASSQRTGTYEQYF
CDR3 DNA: TGTGCCAGCTCTCAACGGACAGGGACCTACGAGCAGTACTTC

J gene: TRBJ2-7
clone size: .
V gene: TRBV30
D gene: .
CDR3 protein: CAWSLGLAYEQYF
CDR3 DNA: TGTGCCTGGAGTCTGGGGCTTGCCTACGAGCAGTACTTC

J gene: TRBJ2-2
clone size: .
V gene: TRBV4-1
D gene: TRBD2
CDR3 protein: CASSQVLAGRTGELFF
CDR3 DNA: TGCGCCAGCAGCCAAGTCCTAGCGGGAAGGACCGGGGAGCTGTTTTTT

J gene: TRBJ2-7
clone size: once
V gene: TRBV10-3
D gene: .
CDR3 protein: CAISPSAMTYEQYF
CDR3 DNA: TGTGCCATCAGCCCCTCAGCGATGACCTACGAGCAGTACTTC

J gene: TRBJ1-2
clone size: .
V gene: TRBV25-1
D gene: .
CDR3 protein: CASSEIDGTNYGYTF
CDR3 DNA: TGTGCCAGCAGTGAAATTGACGGGACTAACTATGGCTACACCTTC

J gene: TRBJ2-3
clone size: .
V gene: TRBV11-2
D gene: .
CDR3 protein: CASSPRDWYLDTQYF
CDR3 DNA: TGTGCCAGCAGCCCGCGGGACTGGTATTTAGATACGCAGTATTTT

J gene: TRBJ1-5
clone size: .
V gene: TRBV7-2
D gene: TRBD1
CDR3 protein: CASSPRQGNQPQHF
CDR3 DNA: TGTGCCAGCAGCCCACGACAGGGGAATCAGCCCCAGCATTTT

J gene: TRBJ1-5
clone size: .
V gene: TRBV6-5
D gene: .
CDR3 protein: CASSSYSNQPQHF
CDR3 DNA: TGTGCCAGCAGCTCTTATAGCAATCAGCCCCAGCATTTT

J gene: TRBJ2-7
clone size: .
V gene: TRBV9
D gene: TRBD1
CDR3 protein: CASGQGVDEQYF
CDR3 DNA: TGTGCCAGCGGACAGGGCGTTGACGAGCAGTACTTC

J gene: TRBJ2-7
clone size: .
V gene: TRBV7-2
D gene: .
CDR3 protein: CASSLAGGYEQYF
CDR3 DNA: TGTGCCAGCAGCTTAGCGGGGGGCTACGAGCAGTACTTC

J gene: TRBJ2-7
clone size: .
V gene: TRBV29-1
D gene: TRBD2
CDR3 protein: CSVEGTRWGGSYEQYF
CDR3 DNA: TGCAGCGTTGAAGGGACCCGCTGGGGGGGGTCCTACGAGCAGTACTTC

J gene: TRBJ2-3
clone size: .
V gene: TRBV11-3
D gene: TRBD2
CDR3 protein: CASSLPGGADTQYF
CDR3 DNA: TGTGCCAGCAGCTTACCGGGAGGGGCAGATACGCAGTATTTT

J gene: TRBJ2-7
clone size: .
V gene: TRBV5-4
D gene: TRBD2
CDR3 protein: CASSLRLAGTEQYF
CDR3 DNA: TGTGCCAGCAGCTTGCGCCTAGCGGGAACCGAGCAGTACTTC

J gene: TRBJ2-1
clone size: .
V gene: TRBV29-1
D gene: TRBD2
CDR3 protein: CSVEGLAGGMYNEQFF
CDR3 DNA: TGCAGCGTTGAGGGGCTAGCGGGAGGTATGTACAATGAGCAGTTCTTC

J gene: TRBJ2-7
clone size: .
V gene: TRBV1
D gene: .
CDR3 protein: CTSTSGAREQYF
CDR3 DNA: TGCACCAGCACTAGCGGGGCCCGTGAGCAGTACTTC